This paragraph covers one TCR beta chain sequence. These data originate in a study of blood T cell repertoires in COVID-19. At the level of the study: COVID-19 samples from acute and convalescent phases originated in the United States, Italy and Spain. T cells, B-cell-depleted T cells, or PBMCs provided the cDNA or gDNA that served as material.

In the authors' methods: By means of reference gene primer amplification, nucleated cell counts were estimated. Profiled with immunoSEQ multiplex PCR; TCRdb holds only in-frame clones, not every one. That table is the source of V, J and clone size, and D and trimming were worked out from the DNA. The repertoire holds about 120,000 clones, almost 80% seen once, with roughly 25% in the top ten. V gave up 3 bases and J gave up 8 bases; unmatched junction bases: 9. CDR1 and CDR2 (germline): MNHNS, SASEGT. There are 14 residues in the CDR3. The sequence derives from a human donor in a cohort sampled during active COVID-19. Source material: peripheral blood. V gene TRBV6-1 combines with J gene TRBJ1-2; 7 nucleotides match TRBD1. CDR3 in amino acids: CASSDGQEGYGYTF. Written as DNA, the CDR3 is TGTGCCAGCAGTGACGGACAGGAGGGCTACGGCTACACCTTC.